The subject of this entry is one T cell receptor (beta chain). At one boundary the junction diverges from the germline segment, which might be a read error. Clones were sequenced by immunoSEQ multiplex PCR, and TCRdb holds only the in-frame ones, with some missing. Here the sample spans some 85,000 clones, 90% to 95% being singletons. The entry originates in a study of technical replicates of blood from a handful of donors. The receptor's source is a human donor in good health. The specimen sequenced was T cells isolated from PBMCs.

CDR3: CAVRTRQVSNYGYTF. CDR3 DNA: TGTGCCGTCAGAACTAGACAGGTTTCTAACTATGGCTACACCTTC. The chain carries TRBV10-3 and TRBJ1-2; the D gene is possibly TRBD1 (6 bases). The CDR3 covers 15 residues. Germline assignment: CDR1 ENHRY and CDR2 SYGVKD.